The 27 T cell receptor beta chains presented below share a single source sample, sequenced in a study of blood T cell repertoires in COVID-19. Assay: immunoSEQ multiplex PCR; the TCRdb copy retains only in-frame clones and omits some. This table has fewer than 250,000 clones, 83% appearing once. The sequencing input was peripheral blood. The source is a woman in her 50s with acute or convalescent COVID-19.

The chain links TRBV29-1 to TRBJ1-2, with TRBD1 matching 10 bases. Germline V gene data show CDR1 as SQVTM and CDR2 as ANQGSEA. The CDR3 covers 14 residues. The junction had 12 bases not matched to a gene; V was cut back by 6 bases and J by 8 bases. The CDR3 protein is CSVGSGTGAGGYTF. CDR3 DNA sequence: TGCAGCGTGGGGTCCGGGACAGGGGCTGGGGGCTACACCTTC.

The rearrangement uses TRBV6-6 and TRBJ2-1; the match to TRBD2 covers 15 bases. The germline V gene encodes CDR1 MNHNY and CDR2 SVGAGI (reference sequence). Trimming at V came to 5 bases and at J to 0 bases, leaving 8 bases not matched to a gene. The CDR3 loop spans 19 amino acids. CDR3 DNA: TGTGCCAGCAGTGGATCCGGGACTAGCGGGGGGTCCTCCTACAATGAGCAGTTCTTC. Its translation is CASSGSGTSGGSSYNEQFF.

V and J are TRBV25-1 and TRBJ2-7; perhaps TRBD2 as D (6 bases). The CDR3 spans 12 residues. Germline V gene lookup returns CDR1 MGHDK and CDR2 SYGVNS. V was pared by 4 bases and J by 3 bases, with 7 bases between. Written as DNA, the CDR3 is TGTGCCAGCAGTGGGGGACTCTACGAGCAGTACTTC. Translating gives CASSGGLYEQYF.

The V and J genes are TRBV29-1 and TRBJ2-7, with a weak D call TRBD1 (6 bases). Trimming left V 4 bases short and J 3 bases short, with 19 bases between. Germline CDR1 and CDR2: SQVTM and ANQGSEA. This CDR3 region has 15 residues. In DNA form, the CDR3 reads TGCAGCGTTGTGCCCGGGACAAATCCCATCTACGAGCAGTACTTC. Translated, it gives CSVVPGTNPIYEQYF.

On this clone itself: A much more abundant neighbour one base away suggests this may be a read error. The chain has TRBV28 and TRBJ1-4; a possible D gene is TRBD1 (5 bases). This CDR3 contains 12 residues. The germline V and J ends were trimmed by 6 bases and 8 bases, with 10 bases remaining between them. In germline, CDR1 is MDHEN, CDR2 SYDVKM. CDR3 bases: TGTGCCAGCAGGACAGAGTGGGAAAAACTGTTTTTT. It specifies CASRTEWEKLFF.

This chain uses TRBV7-8 with TRBJ1-1; 8 nucleotides match TRBD1. After removal of 5 bases from V and 5 bases from J, the junction contained 7 bases not matched to a gene. Looked up from germline, CDR1 is SGHVS and CDR2 is FQNEAQ. The CDR3 length is 14 residues. The CDR3 loop reads CASSPRTGWTEAFF. The CDR3 DNA is TGTGCCAGCAGCCCAAGGACAGGGTGGACTGAAGCTTTCTTT.

The chain uses TRBV27 and TRBJ1-2; 8 nucleotides agree with TRBD1. Germline V gives CDR1 MNHEY, CDR2 SMNVEV (reference sequence). V gave up 2 bases and J gave up 8 bases; unmatched junction bases: 4. The CDR3 contains 13 residues. CDR3 in amino acids: CASSLQGASGYTF. CDR3 nucleotide sequence: TGTGCCAGCAGTTTACAGGGGGCAAGCGGCTACACCTTC.

This rearrangement joins TRBV27 to TRBJ1-2; 8 bases are shared with TRBD1. The CDR3 sequence is 15 residues long. The V gene end was trimmed by 5 bases and the J gene end by 3 bases; junction bases not matched to a gene: 8. Germline V lookup: CDR1 MNHEY, CDR2 SMNVEV (reference sequence). CDR3 sequence reads: CASSPVTGGYYGYTF. The DNA for the CDR3 is TGTGCCAGCAGTCCGGTAACAGGGGGTTACTATGGCTACACCTTC.

The V gene is TRBV18, the J gene TRBJ2-3; TRBD1 aligns across 7 bases. From germline, CDR1 is KGHSH and CDR2 LQKENI. With 2 bases clipped from V and 6 bases from J, the junction kept 5 bases outside the gene matches. The CDR3 extends over 14 amino acids. DNA of the CDR3: TGTGCCAGCTCACCATTCGAGGGGGCCGATACGCAGTATTTT. Protein sequence: CASSPFEGADTQYF.

V gene TRBV6-4 combines with J gene TRBJ2-2, with a tentative D call TRBD1 (5 bases). The germline V gene encodes CDR1 MRHNA and CDR2 SNTAGT. Trimming stripped 4 bases from V and 2 bases from J, with 8 bases between. This CDR3 region has 14 residues. The CDR3 spells CASSGGVNTGELFF. In nucleotides, the CDR3 is TGTGCCAGCAGTGGGGGCGTAAACACCGGGGAGCTGTTTTTT.

Worth noting for this clone: This sample also contains other DNA sequences that code for the same CDR3. This chain links TRBV6-1 with TRBJ1-5; D may be TRBD1 (6 bases). Trimming took 6 bases from V and 0 from J, leaving 9 bases between them. This CDR3 has 14 amino acids. CDR1 is MNHNS, CDR2 SASEGT, per germline. The CDR3 region has the DNA TGTGCCAGCAGACAGGGAAATAGCAATCAGCCCCAGCATTTT. It is translated as CASRQGNSNQPQHF.

V gene TRBV5-4 combines with J gene TRBJ1-2; D may be TRBD1 (5 bases). V dropped 7 bases and J dropped 8 bases, with 15 bases sitting between them. The CDR3 runs to 12 residues. Germline loops: CDR1 SGHNT, CDR2 YYREEE (reference sequence). CDR3 DNA sequence: TGTGCCAGCGCGGGACCGGATAGGGGCTACACCTTC. Encoded protein: CASAGPDRGYTF.

This clone occurred a few times. The CDR3 nucleotides read TGTGCCACCAGTGGCCCCGGTTATCAGCCCCAGCATTTT. This codes for CATSGPGYQPQHF. This rearrangement joins TRBV24-1 to TRBJ1-5; the D is unclear. The CDR3 runs to 13 residues. Germline CDR1 is KGHDR and CDR2 is SFDVKD. Trimming took off 5 bases at V and 5 bases at J, with 9 bases between the two ends.

The chain is built from TRBV7-3 and TRBJ2-5, with 7 nucleotides matching TRBD1. Germline V gene sequence: CDR1 SGHTA, CDR2 FQGTGA. The CDR3 sequence is 15 residues long. Trimming took 5 bases from V and 5 from J; bases not matched to a gene: 11. The CDR3 region has the DNA TGTGCCAGCAGCATTGCTCACTCCAGGGGGGAGACCCAGTACTTC. Protein: CASSIAHSRGETQYF.

V usage is TRBV6-2 or TRBV6-3 and J usage is TRBJ2-2; weak D call: TRBD2 (5 bases). V was clipped by 5 bases and J by 3 bases, with 19 bases between them. This CDR3 spans 17 amino acids. CDR1 and CDR2 (germline): MNHEY, SVGEGT. The CDR3 sequence: CASSGMRARGDTGELFF. The CDR3, as DNA: TGTGCCAGCAGTGGAATGAGGGCCCGTGGGGACACCGGGGAGCTGTTTTTT.

The chain links TRBV25-1 to TRBJ2-1; 8 bases agree with TRBD2. This CDR3 has 15 residues. V shed 6 bases, J shed 9 bases, and the junction held 13 bases outside the gene matches. Per germline, CDR1 MGHDK and CDR2 SYGVNS. The CDR3 protein is CASRPTSGRNSEQFF. The CDR3 bases are TGTGCCAGCAGGCCCACCAGCGGGAGAAATAGTGAGCAGTTCTTC.

The chain combines TRBV7-2 with TRBJ1-1, with D tentatively TRBD1 (5 bases). Germline CDR1 SGHTA, CDR2 FQGNSA. Trimming took 4 bases from V and 11 from J, leaving 23 bases between them. CDR3 size: 15 residues. The CDR3 DNA is TGTGCCAGCAGCTCAGGGCCCACTTTGATTAGATGGGCTTTCTTT. It specifies CASSSGPTLIRWAFF.

The J gene is TRBJ2-7, the V gene TRBV28; 7 bases are shared with TRBD1. Per germline, CDR1 MDHEN and CDR2 SYDVKM. CDR3 length equals 15 residues. Trimming at V came to 3 bases and at J to 4 bases, leaving 9 bases not matched to a gene. CDR3 sequence (DNA): TGTGCCAGCAGTTTCCGAGGGGGCGCGGTGTACGAGCAGTACTTC. Protein: CASSFRGGAVYEQYF.

This rearrangement joins TRBV19 to TRBJ1-4; D might be TRBD1 (6 bases). Trimming left V 5 bases short and J 6 bases short, with 13 bases between. CDR3 size: 14 residues. From germline, CDR1 is LNHDA and CDR2 SQIVND (reference sequence). CDR3 loop: CASSLRGTDEKLFF. The CDR3 DNA is TGTGCCAGTAGTCTTAGGGGGACCGATGAAAAACTGTTTTTT.

A few counts support this clone. The gene calls are TRBV11-3 and TRBJ2-7, with D perhaps TRBD2 (6 bases). V lost 6 bases and J lost 2, with 14 bases in between. Germline lookup yields CDR1 SGHNT and CDR2 YENEEA. The CDR3 spans 14 residues. The CDR3 bases are TGTGCCAGCAGTTCGGGGGTCTCCACCTACGAGCAGTACTTC. Protein sequence: CASSSGVSTYEQYF.

The chain has TRBV10-1 and TRBJ2-1; D is possibly TRBD1 (5 bases). Germline V gives CDR1 WNHNN, CDR2 SYGVQD (reference sequence). This CDR3 has 13 amino acids. Trimming left V 5 bases short and J 8 bases short, with 13 bases between. CDR3: CASSRQRGDEQFF. The CDR3 DNA is TGCGCCAGCAGTAGACAGCGTGGGGATGAGCAGTTCTTC.

The V call is TRBV28, the J call TRBJ2-6, with D maybe TRBD2 (6 bases). The CDR3 is 15 amino acids. Per the germline V gene, CDR1 is MDHEN and CDR2 is SYDVKM. The V end lost 6 bases, the J end lost 4 bases, and 13 bases lay between the germline ends. In nucleotides, the CDR3 is TGTGCCAGCAGCAAAGGGACTTCCGGGGCCAACGTCCTGACTTTC. Protein: CASSKGTSGANVLTF. The entire variable domain, with the rest obtained from reference TRBV28 and TRBJ2-6, is as follows: DVKVTQSSRYLVKRTGEKVFLECVQDMDHENMFWYRQDPGLGLRLIYFSYDVKMKEKGDIPEGYSVSREKKERFSLILESASTNQTSMYLCASSKGTSGANVLTFGAGSRLTVL.

This rearrangement joins TRBV12-3 or TRBV12-4 to TRBJ2-2; D is unclear. Trimming removed 2 bases from V and 7 bases from J, with 8 bases in between. CDR3 length equals 13 residues. CDR3 in DNA: TGTGCCAGCAGTTTATCAGGTAGCGGGGAGCTGTTTTTT. Residues: CASSLSGSGELFF.

This chain joins TRBV5-1 and TRBJ1-3; no clear D gene. The CDR3 sequence is 13 residues long. V dropped 0 bases and J dropped 3 bases, with 4 bases sitting between them. Germline CDR1 SGHRS, CDR2 YFSETQ. CDR3 amino acids: CASSLAGGNTIYF. As DNA, the CDR3 is TGCGCCAGCAGCTTGGCCGGTGGAAACACCATATATTTT.

The chain is built from TRBV7-2 and TRBJ2-1; D perhaps matches TRBD1 (5 bases). V lost 4 bases, J lost 0 bases, and 10 bases lay in between. The CDR3 is 15 residues long. The germline V gene encodes CDR1 SGHTA and CDR2 FQGNSA. DNA for the CDR3: TGTGCCAGCAGCTGGGGCCCCGTCTCCTACAATGAGCAGTTCTTC. Translation gives CASSWGPVSYNEQFF.

A single count supports this clone. The genes are TRBV7-3 and TRBJ1-3; 7 positions agree with TRBD1. The CDR3 sequence is 17 residues long. V lost 7 bases, J lost 4 bases, and 16 bases stayed unmatched. The germline V gene has CDR1 SGHTA and CDR2 FQGTGA. The CDR3 spells CASTSPHRGAIGNTIYF. The DNA of the CDR3 is TGTGCCAGCACCAGTCCCCACAGGGGTGCGATAGGAAACACCATATATTTT.

The V gene is TRBV7-9, the J gene TRBJ1-2; maybe TRBD1 (6 bases). Trimming took off 3 bases at V and 4 bases at J, with 12 bases between the two ends. The CDR3 has 14 residues. In germline, CDR1 is SEHNR, CDR2 FQNEAQ (reference sequence). The CDR3: CASSLGQDFYGYTF. The CDR3 DNA reads TGTGCCAGCAGCTTGGGACAAGATTTCTATGGCTACACCTTC.